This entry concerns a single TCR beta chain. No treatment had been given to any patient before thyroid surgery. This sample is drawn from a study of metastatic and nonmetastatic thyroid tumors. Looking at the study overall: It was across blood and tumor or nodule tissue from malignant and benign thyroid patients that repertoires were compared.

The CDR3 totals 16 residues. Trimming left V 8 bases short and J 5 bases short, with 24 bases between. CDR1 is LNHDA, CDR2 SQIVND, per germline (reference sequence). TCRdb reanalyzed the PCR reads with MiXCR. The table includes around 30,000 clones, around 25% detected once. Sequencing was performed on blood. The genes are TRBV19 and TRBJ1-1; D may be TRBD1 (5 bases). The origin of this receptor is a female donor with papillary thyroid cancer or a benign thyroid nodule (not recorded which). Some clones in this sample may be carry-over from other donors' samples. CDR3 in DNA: TGTGCCAGTCGGAATAAGGGCACCGGGGCCGGGACTGAAGCTTTCTTT. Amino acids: CASRNKGTGAGTEAFF.